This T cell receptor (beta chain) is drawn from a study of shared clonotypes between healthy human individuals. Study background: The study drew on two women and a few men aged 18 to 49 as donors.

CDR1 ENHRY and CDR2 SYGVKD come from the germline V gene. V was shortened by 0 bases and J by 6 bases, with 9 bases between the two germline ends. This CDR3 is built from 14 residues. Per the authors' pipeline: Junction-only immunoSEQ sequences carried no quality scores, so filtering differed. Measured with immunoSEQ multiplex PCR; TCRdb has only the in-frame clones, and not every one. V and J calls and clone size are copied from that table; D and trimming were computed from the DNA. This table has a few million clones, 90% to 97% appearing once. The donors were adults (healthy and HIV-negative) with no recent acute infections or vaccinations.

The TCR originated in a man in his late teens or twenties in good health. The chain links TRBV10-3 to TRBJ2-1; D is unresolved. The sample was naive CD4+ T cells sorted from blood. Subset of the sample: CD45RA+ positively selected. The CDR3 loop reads CAISESKGSNEQFF. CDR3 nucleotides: TGTGCCATCAGTGAGTCTAAGGGAAGCAATGAGCAGTTCTTC.